These T cell receptor beta chains were read from a single sample in a study of cytomegalovirus exposure and HLA in healthy donors. Using immunoSEQ multiplex PCR, the repertoire was profiled, and TCRdb retains in-frame clones only, with some absent. The table shows fewer than 200,000 clones, with around four fifths occurring only once. Sequencing used PBMCs. These TCRs come from a man aged 35 to 55 in good health and CMV-seropositive. Each CDR3 is given with its conserved first and last residue. The D gene is left open where the match is weak. Not all rows give a size; the values are once, few, many and, for expanded clones, a class.

cdr3_aa	cdr3_nt	v_call	j_call	d_call	clone_size
CASSPGLATGELFF	TGTGCCAGCAGCCCAGGTTTGGCGACCGGGGAGCTGTTTTTT	TRBV9	TRBJ2-2	NA	NA
CASSENWEGQTQYF	TGTGCCAGCAGTGAAAATTGGGAGGGGCAGACCCAGTACTTC	TRBV2	TRBJ2-5	TRBD2	NA
CASSLFGGLAGVNEQFF	TGTGCCAGCAGCTTATTTGGGGGACTAGCGGGAGTAAATGAGCAGTTCTTC	TRBV11-3	TRBJ2-1	TRBD2	NA
CASSEGTAQETQYF	TGTGCCAGCAGTGAAGGAACAGCCCAAGAGACCCAGTACTTC	TRBV6-1	TRBJ2-5	NA	NA
CASSLALSSSYEQYF	TGCGCCAGCAGTCTTGCACTGTCCTCCTCCTACGAGCAGTACTTC	TRBV4-3	TRBJ2-7	NA	NA
CASSSRLGSGVNTGELFF	TGTGCCAGCAGCTCGCGTCTAGGGTCCGGGGTAAACACCGGGGAGCTGTTTTTT	TRBV5-4	TRBJ2-2	NA	NA
CASSPKRGGEGGEQFF	TGCGCCAGCAGCCCGAAGCGGGGGGGGGAGGGTGGTGAGCAGTTCTTC	TRBV5-1	TRBJ2-1	TRBD2	few
CASSQVFIRGGRGAGGYF	TGCGCCAGCAGCCAAGTCTTCATACGAGGCGGGAGGGGGGCCGGTGGGTACTTC	TRBV4-3	TRBJ2-7	TRBD2	NA
CAGRTSGHSTDTQYF	TGTGCCGGACGAACTAGCGGCCATAGCACAGATACGCAGTATTTT	TRBV6-6	TRBJ2-3	TRBD2	NA
CASSSTGYQETQYF	TGCGCCAGCAGCTCGACAGGTTACCAAGAGACCCAGTACTTC	TRBV5-1	TRBJ2-5	NA	NA
CASSSGTSGNNEQFF	TGTGCCAGTAGTTCCGGGACTAGCGGTAACAATGAGCAGTTCTTC	TRBV19	TRBJ2-1	TRBD2	once
CASSLSQGYNQPQHF	TGTGCCAGCAGTTTATCACAGGGGTACAATCAGCCCCAGCATTTT	TRBV6-5	TRBJ1-5	TRBD1	NA
CASTGGHTYEQYF	TGTGCCAGCACGGGGGGCCACACCTACGAGCAGTACTTC	TRBV28	TRBJ2-7	NA	once
CASSQDIPPGNCKRSNQPQHF	TGCGCCAGCAGCCAAGATATCCCCCCGGGTAATTGTAAACGTAGCAATCAGCCCCAGCATTTT	TRBV4-3	TRBJ1-5	NA	NA
CASSLAQGKQYF	TGTGCCAGCAGCTTAGCACAGGGGAAGCAGTACTTC	TRBV7-2	TRBJ2-7	TRBD1	NA
CASSLGLGGNEQFF	TGTGCCAGCAGCTTAGGACTAGGAGGCAATGAGCAGTTCTTC	TRBV7-8	TRBJ2-1	NA	once
CASSWDRGGETQYF	TGTGCCAGCAGCTGGGACAGGGGAGGAGAGACCCAGTACTTC	TRBV5-5	TRBJ2-5	TRBD1	NA